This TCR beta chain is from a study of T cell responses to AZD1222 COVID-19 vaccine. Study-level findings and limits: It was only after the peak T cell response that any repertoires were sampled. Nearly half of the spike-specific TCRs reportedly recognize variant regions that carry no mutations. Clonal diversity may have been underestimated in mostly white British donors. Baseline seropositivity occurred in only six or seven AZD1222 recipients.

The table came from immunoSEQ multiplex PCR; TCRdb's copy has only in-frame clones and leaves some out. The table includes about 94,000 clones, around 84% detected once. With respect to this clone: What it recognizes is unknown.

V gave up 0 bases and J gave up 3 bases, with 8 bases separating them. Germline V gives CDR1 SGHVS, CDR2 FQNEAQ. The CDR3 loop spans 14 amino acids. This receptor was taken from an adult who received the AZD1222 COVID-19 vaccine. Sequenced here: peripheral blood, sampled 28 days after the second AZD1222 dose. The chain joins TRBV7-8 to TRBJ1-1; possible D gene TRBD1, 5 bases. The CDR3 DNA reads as TGTGCCAGCAGCTTAGCTCTAGGGGACACTGAAGCTTTCTTT. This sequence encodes CASSLALGDTEAFF.